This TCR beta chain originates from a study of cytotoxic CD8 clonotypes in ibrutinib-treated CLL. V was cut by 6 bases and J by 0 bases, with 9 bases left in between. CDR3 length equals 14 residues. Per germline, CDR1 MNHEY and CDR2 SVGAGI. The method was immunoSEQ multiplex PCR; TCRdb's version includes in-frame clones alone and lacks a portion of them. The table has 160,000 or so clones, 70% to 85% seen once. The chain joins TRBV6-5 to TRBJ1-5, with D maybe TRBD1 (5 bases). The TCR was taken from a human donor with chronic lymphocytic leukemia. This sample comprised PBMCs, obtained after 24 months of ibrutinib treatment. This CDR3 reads CASRPGNSNQPQHF. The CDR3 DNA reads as TGTGCCAGCAGACCAGGGAATAGCAATCAGCCCCAGCATTTT.